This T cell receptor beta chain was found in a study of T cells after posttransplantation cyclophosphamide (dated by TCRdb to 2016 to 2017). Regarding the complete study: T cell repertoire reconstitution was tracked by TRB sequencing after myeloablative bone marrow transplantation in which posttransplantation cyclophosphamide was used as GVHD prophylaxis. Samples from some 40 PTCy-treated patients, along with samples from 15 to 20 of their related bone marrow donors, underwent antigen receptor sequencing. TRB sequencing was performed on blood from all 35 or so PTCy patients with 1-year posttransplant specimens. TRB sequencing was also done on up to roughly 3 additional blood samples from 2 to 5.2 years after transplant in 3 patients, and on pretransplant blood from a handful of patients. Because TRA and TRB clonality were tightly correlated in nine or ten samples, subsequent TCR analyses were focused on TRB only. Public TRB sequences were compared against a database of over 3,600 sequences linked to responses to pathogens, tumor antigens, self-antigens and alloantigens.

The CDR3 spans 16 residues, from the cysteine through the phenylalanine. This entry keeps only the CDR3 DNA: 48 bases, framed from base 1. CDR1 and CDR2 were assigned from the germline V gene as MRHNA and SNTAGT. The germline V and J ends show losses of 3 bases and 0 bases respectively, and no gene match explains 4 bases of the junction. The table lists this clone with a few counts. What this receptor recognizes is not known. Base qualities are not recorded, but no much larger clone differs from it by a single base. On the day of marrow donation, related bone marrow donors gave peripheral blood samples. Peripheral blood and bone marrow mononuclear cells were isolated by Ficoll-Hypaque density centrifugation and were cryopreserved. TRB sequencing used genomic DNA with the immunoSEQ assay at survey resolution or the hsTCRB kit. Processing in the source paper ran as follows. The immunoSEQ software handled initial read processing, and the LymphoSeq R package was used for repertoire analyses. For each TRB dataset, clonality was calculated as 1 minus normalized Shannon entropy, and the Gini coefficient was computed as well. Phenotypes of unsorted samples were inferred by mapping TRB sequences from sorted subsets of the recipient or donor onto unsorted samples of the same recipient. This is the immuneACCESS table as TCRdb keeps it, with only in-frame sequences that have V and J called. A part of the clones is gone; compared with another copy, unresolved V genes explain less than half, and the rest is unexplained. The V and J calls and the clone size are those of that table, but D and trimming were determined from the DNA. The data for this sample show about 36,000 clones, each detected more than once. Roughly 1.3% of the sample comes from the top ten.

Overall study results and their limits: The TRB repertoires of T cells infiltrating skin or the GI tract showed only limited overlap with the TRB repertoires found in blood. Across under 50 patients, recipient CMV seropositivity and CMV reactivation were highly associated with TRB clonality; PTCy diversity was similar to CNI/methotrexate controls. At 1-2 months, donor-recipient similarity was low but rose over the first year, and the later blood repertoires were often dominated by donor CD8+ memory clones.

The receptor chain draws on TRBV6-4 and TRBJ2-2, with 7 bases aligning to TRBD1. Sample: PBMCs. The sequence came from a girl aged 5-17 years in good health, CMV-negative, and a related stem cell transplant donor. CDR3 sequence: CASSDSGTANTGELFF. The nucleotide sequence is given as TGTGCCAGCAGTGATTCCGGGACAGCGAACACCGGGGAGCTGTTTTTT.